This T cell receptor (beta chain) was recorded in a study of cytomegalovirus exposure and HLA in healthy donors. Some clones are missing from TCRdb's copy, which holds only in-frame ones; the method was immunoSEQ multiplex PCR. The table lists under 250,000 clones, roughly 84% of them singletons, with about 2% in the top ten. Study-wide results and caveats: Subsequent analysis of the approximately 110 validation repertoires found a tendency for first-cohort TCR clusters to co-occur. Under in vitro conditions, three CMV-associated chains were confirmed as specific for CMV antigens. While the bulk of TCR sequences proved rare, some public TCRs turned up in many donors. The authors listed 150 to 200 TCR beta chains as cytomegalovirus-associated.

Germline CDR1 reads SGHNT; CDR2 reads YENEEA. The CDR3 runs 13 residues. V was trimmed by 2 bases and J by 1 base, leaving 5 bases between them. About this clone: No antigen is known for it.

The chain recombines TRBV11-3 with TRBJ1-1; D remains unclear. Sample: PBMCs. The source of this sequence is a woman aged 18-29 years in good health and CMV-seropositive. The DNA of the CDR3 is TGTGCCAGCAGCTTAAACAGGAACACTGAAGCTTTCTTT. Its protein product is CASSLNRNTEAFF.